A single sample gave rise to the 3 T cell receptor beta chains below, sequenced in a study of blood T cell repertoires in COVID-19. TCRdb's copy holds only in-frame clones and misses some; the assay was immunoSEQ multiplex PCR. Here the sample spans some 65,000 clones, about 94% being singletons. Material for sequencing was peripheral blood. The receptor set was obtained from a man between 65 and 85 years old with active COVID-19.

The chain carries TRBV7-9 and TRBJ2-2; D remains unclear. CDR3 length equals 14 residues. V was clipped by 3 bases and J by 2 bases, with 7 bases between them. Germline CDR1 is SEHNR and CDR2 is FQNEAQ (reference sequence). In nucleotides, the CDR3 is TGTGCCAGCAGCTTGGCCAGAAACACCGGGGAGCTGTTTTTT. Residues: CASSLARNTGELFF.

The chain links TRBV2 to TRBJ2-1; the D gene is possibly TRBD2 (5 bases). CDR3 length equals 14 residues. Deletions cut 5 bases from V and 5 bases from J, with 13 bases between. Germline CDR1 SNHLY, CDR2 FYNNEI. As DNA, the CDR3 is TGTGCCAGCAGTCGCGGGCCGGTCGACAATGAGCAGTTCTTC. Its translation is CASSRGPVDNEQFF.

V gene TRBV18 combines with J gene TRBJ2-1, with 14 bases lining up with TRBD2. The CDR3 runs to 18 residues. Germline values: CDR1 KGHSH, CDR2 LQKENI. V shed 2 bases, J shed 5 bases, and the junction held 8 bases outside the gene matches. CDR3 DNA: TGTGCCAGCTCACCAACTGGACTAGCGGGGGGAAAAAACAATGAGCAGTTCTTC. It yields the protein CASSPTGLAGGKNNEQFF.